This is a list of T cell receptor beta chains from one sample in a study of cytomegalovirus exposure and HLA in healthy donors. This table comes from immunoSEQ multiplex PCR, and its TCRdb copy is limited to in-frame clones, with some not included. The data show roughly 100,000 clones, more than 55% seen once. The sample was PBMCs. The receptor set was obtained from a woman between 50 and 59 years old in good health and CMV-seropositive. Each CDR3 is given with its conserved first and last residue. The D gene is left open where the match is weak. Clone size is stated in some rows and not others, as once, few, many or a class when expanded.

DNA,CDR3,J,D,V,size
TGTGCCAGCAGCTTGGGAAACAGGAACATGAACACTGAAGCTTTCTTT,CASSLGNRNMNTEAFF,TRBJ1-1,NA,TRBV7-6,NA
TGTGCCAGTAGTATACTAAACAGGGGGAACACTGAAGCTTTCTTT,CASSILNRGNTEAFF,TRBJ1-1,TRBD1,TRBV19,NA
TGTGCCAGCAGCTTAGCAGGGGACAGGGAGTCACCCCTCCACTTT,CASSLAGDRESPLHF,TRBJ1-6,TRBD1,TRBV7-8,NA
TGTGCCAGCAGACTAGACACCTTAGGCTACGAGCAGTACTTC,CASRLDTLGYEQYF,TRBJ2-7,NA,TRBV6-6,NA
TGTGCCAGCAGTTTCCCCGGGAGGGGGGATGAAAAACTGTTTTTT,CASSFPGRGDEKLFF,TRBJ1-4,NA,TRBV28,NA
TGTGCCAGCAGACCAATACCGGTTACTAGTAACTATGGCTACACCTTC,CASRPIPVTSNYGYTF,TRBJ1-2,NA,TRBV5-8,NA
TGTGCCAGCAGTTACCAGGGGGTGACCGGGGAGCTGTTTTTT,CASSYQGVTGELFF,TRBJ2-2,TRBD1,TRBV6-5,few
TGTGCCTGGACGAAGGGGGAAAGCAATCAGCCCCAGCATTTT,CAWTKGESNQPQHF,TRBJ1-5,NA,TRBV30,NA
TGTGCCAGCAGACCCCTGGGACAGGGACCGGTCTCCTACGAGCAGTACTTC,CASRPLGQGPVSYEQYF,TRBJ2-7,TRBD1,TRBV6-4,NA
TGTGCCAGCAGTTACGGAGGGGAAGGCACTGAAGCTTTCTTT,CASSYGGEGTEAFF,TRBJ1-1,NA,TRBV6-6,NA
TGTGCCGGACAACCCCCAGGGGGCCGGAACACTGAAGCTTTCTTT,CAGQPPGGRNTEAFF,TRBJ1-1,TRBD1,TRBV28,NA
TGTGCCAGCAGCGTTCCCGGGACTCAGGGTTACGAGCAGTACTTC,CASSVPGTQGYEQYF,TRBJ2-7,NA,TRBV13,few
TGTGCCAGCAGCGAGGACAGCTCGGGGGCCAACGTCCTGACTTTC,CASSEDSSGANVLTF,TRBJ2-6,NA,TRBV2,NA
TGTGCCCTGTCACAGGGGGCCTACGAGCAGTACTTC,CALSQGAYEQYF,TRBJ2-7,TRBD1,TRBV30,NA
TGTGCCAGCAGCTTAGTAAGAACTTCCCAAGAGACCCAGTACTTC,CASSLVRTSQETQYF,TRBJ2-5,NA,TRBV11-1,NA
TGTGCCTGGAGTGATGTCGGAAGGAGCTCCTATAATTCACCCCTCCACTTT,CAWSDVGRSSYNSPLHF,TRBJ1-6,NA,TRBV30,NA
TGTGCCAGCAGGGCCTTTAGGGACATTGAAGCTTTCTTT,CASRAFRDIEAFF,TRBJ1-1,NA,TRBV6-4,NA
TGTGCCAGCAGCCAAGACGGAGCGGGGGGGTTGGGTACGCAGTATTTT,CASSQDGAGGLGTQYF,TRBJ2-3,TRBD2,TRBV4-2,NA
TGTGCCAGCAGCTCCGACAGGAGGGGGGAGCTGTTTTTT,CASSSDRRGELFF,TRBJ2-2,NA,TRBV7-3,NA
TGTTCCAGCAGACCCGCCGGGACAGAGGGCTATGGCTACACCTTC,CSSRPAGTEGYGYTF,TRBJ1-2,TRBD1,TRBV7-9,few
TGTGCCATCAGCCTGACAGGGGGATTGACCGGGGAGCTGTTTTTT,CAISLTGGLTGELFF,TRBJ2-2,TRBD1,TRBV10-3,NA
TGTGCCAGCAGTTACTCGACAGGGAAGGATGGCTACACCTTC,CASSYSTGKDGYTF,TRBJ1-2,TRBD1,TRBV6-6,NA
TGTGCCTCCCGAACAGGGGGCCGAGGAAATGAGCAGTTCTTC,CASRTGGRGNEQFF,TRBJ2-1,TRBD1,TRBV11-2,NA
TGTGCTAGTGGTTTGGTACTCTCCGGGACAGGGGGCCTCACAGATACGCAGTATTTT,CASGLVLSGTGGLTDTQYF,TRBJ2-3,TRBD1,TRBV12-5,NA
TGTGCCAGCAGCCTCGCGGGGCCCTACGAGCAGTACTTC,CASSLAGPYEQYF,TRBJ2-7,NA,TRBV11-2,NA
TGTGCCAGCAGCTTCGGGGTACATAATTCACCCCTCCACTTT,CASSFGVHNSPLHF,TRBJ1-6,NA,TRBV7-2,NA
TGTGCCAGCAGACCCCTGTCGGGAAGCAATCAGCCCCAGCATTTT,CASRPLSGSNQPQHF,TRBJ1-5,NA,TRBV19,NA
TGTGCCAGCACCCCGACAGGGGGAGGAAACACCATATATTTT,CASTPTGGGNTIYF,TRBJ1-3,TRBD1,TRBV28,few
TGTGCCTGGAGAGTGACCTTAGGGACAGGATACAACTACCTTTCGGATTCACCCCTCCACTTT,CAWRVTLGTGYNYLSDSPLHF,TRBJ1-6,TRBD1,TRBV30,NA
TGCGCCAGCAGCCGTAAGGGGGACACAGATACGCAGTATTTT,CASSRKGDTDTQYF,TRBJ2-3,NA,TRBV4-3,NA
TGTGCCACCAGCAGAGATGAGGGAGCCCAGCATTTT,CATSRDEGAQHF,TRBJ1-5,NA,TRBV15,few
TGTGCCAGCAGCAAAGTACAGGGGTACAATCAGCCCCAGCATTTT,CASSKVQGYNQPQHF,TRBJ1-5,NA,TRBV21-1,NA
TGTGCCAGCAGCGACTCCTCAAGACTAGCGGGGGGTCAAGCCGCGAACACCGGGGAGCTGTTTTTT,CASSDSSRLAGGQAANTGELFF,TRBJ2-2,TRBD2,TRBV7-7,NA
TGTGCCAGCAGCCCATCGACAGCAGAGACCCAGTACTTC,CASSPSTAETQYF,TRBJ2-5,NA,TRBV7-2,NA
TGTGCCAGCAGTTTAATAGGACAGGTGGAGGCCTACGAGCAGTACTTC,CASSLIGQVEAYEQYF,TRBJ2-7,TRBD1,TRBV27,NA
TGTGCCAGCAACCCCGGGACAGGGCCTGAAAAACTGTTTTTT,CASNPGTGPEKLFF,TRBJ1-4,TRBD1,TRBV7-6,NA
TGTGCCTGGAGTGTGGGGACAGGCCATGAAAAACTGTTTTTT,CAWSVGTGHEKLFF,TRBJ1-4,TRBD1,TRBV30,NA
TGCGCCAGCAGCCTCGGACAGGGGAGGGATGGCTACACCTTC,CASSLGQGRDGYTF,TRBJ1-2,TRBD1,TRBV5-1,NA
TGCAGCGGCCTCAGGGGTATAGGTGGTACTGAAGCTTTCTTT,CSGLRGIGGTEAFF,TRBJ1-1,NA,TRBV29-1,NA
TGTGCCAGCAGTGAGGGGCGGGAGACCTACGAGCAGTACTTC,CASSEGRETYEQYF,TRBJ2-7,TRBD2,TRBV25-1,NA
TGTGCCAGCAGTGAGTTGCCAGGGGCGGGCACTGAAGCTTTCTTT,CASSELPGAGTEAFF,TRBJ1-1,NA,TRBV2,few
TGTGCCAGCAGTTACTCGCCGGAGTTCATGAACACTGAAGCTTTCTTT,CASSYSPEFMNTEAFF,TRBJ1-1,NA,TRBV6-5,NA
TGTGCCTGGAGTGTACAAGGGGCCAACGTCCTGACTTTC,CAWSVQGANVLTF,TRBJ2-6,NA,TRBV30,many
TGTGCCAGCAGTGAAGCTATCAGGATCGAGAATTCACCCCTCCACTTT,CASSEAIRIENSPLHF,TRBJ1-6,NA,TRBV2,NA
TGCGCCAGCAGCTTGAACGGTGAGCAGTTCTTC,CASSLNGEQFF,TRBJ2-1,NA,TRBV5-1,NA
TGTGCCAGCAGCGACAGGGAGAACACTGAAGCTTTCTTT,CASSDRENTEAFF,TRBJ1-1,NA,TRBV9,NA
TGCGCCAGCTCTCAGAACGGGTATCTTTCACCCCTCCACTTT,CASSQNGYLSPLHF,TRBJ1-6,NA,TRBV10-2,NA
TGTGCCAGCAGTTACTCGATCGGGGAGGGGCCGTATTTT,CASSYSIGEGPYF,TRBJ2-3,TRBD2,TRBV6-6,NA
TGTGCCAGCAGCTTAGCTCCCAGGATGGAGACCCAGTACTTC,CASSLAPRMETQYF,TRBJ2-5,NA,TRBV7-9,NA
TGTGCCAGCAACGGAGGGGTAGGGACTAGCGGGAACCAAGAGACCCAGTACTTC,CASNGGVGTSGNQETQYF,TRBJ2-5,TRBD2,TRBV5-5,NA
TGCGCCAGCAGCTTAGGGGCTGAAGCTTTCTTT,CASSLGAEAFF,TRBJ1-1,NA,TRBV5-1,few
TGTGCCTGGAGCCCGGGGGGCGGAGGATATGGCTACACCTTC,CAWSPGGGGYGYTF,TRBJ1-2,NA,TRBV30,few
TGTGCCAGCAGCCGATGGGGAGGCAATCAGCCCCAGCATTTT,CASSRWGGNQPQHF,TRBJ1-5,NA,TRBV6-6,NA
TGTGCCAGCAGCTCCCCGACAGGGGCCTCTGGGGCCAACGTCCTGACTTTC,CASSSPTGASGANVLTF,TRBJ2-6,TRBD1,TRBV7-3,NA
TGTGCCAGCAGCTTGTCGGTGGGGATTTCGGGGGATACGCAGTATTTT,CASSLSVGISGDTQYF,TRBJ2-3,NA,TRBV5-4,NA